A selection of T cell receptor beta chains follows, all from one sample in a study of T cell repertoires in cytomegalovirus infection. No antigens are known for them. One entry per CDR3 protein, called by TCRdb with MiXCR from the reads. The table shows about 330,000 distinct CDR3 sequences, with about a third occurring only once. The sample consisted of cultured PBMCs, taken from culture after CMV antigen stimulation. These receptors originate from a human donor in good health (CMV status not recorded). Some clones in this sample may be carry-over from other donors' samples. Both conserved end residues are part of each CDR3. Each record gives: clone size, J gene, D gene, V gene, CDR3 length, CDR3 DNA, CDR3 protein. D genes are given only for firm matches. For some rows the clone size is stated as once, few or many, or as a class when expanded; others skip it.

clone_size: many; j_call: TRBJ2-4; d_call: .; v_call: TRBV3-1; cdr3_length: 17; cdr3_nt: TGTGCCAGCAGCTCCTCCGACTGGGTACTAGCCAAAAACATTCAGTACTTC; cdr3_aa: CASSSSDWVLAKNIQYF
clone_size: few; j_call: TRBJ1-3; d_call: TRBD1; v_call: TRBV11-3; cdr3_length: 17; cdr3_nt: TGTGCCAGCAGCCCCGGACAGGGAAGGATCTCTGGAAACACCATATATTTT; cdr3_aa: CASSPGQGRISGNTIYF
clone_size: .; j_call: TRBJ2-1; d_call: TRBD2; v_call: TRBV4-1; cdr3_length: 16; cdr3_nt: TGCGCCAGCAGCCAAGAGCGGGAGGGCCTGTGGAATGAGCAGTTCTTC; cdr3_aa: CASSQEREGLWNEQFF
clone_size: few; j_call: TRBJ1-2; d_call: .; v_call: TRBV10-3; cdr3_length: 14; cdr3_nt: TGTGCCATCAGTTTTGGGACATCTAACTATGGCTACACCTTC; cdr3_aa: CAISFGTSNYGYTF
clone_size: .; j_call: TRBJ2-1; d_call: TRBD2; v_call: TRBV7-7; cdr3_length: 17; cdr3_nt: TGTGCTAGCAGGGTGGCATCCGGGACTAGCGGGAGAAATGAGCAGTTCTTC; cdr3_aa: CASRVASGTSGRNEQFF
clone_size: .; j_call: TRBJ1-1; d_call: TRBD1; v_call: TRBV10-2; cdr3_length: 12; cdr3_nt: TGCGCCAGCAGTGCACAGGGGTCTGAAGCTTTCTTT; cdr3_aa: CASSAQGSEAFF
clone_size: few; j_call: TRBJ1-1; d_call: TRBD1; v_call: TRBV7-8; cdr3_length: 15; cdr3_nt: TGTGCCAGCAGCGGCGAGACAGGGGTGAACACTGAAGCTTTCTTT; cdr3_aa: CASSGETGVNTEAFF
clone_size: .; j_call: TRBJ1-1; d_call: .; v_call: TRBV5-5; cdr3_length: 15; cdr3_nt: TGTGCCAGCAGCCCCTCTTCCAGCGTGAACACTGAAGCTTTCTTT; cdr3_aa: CASSPSSSVNTEAFF
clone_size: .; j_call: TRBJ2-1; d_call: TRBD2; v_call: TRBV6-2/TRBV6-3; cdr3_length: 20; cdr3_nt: TGTGCCAGCAGCCAGTCCCCGGCCCGCCTACCGGGACTAGCGGGAGTTGAGCAGTTCTTC; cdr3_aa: CASSQSPARLPGLAGVEQFF
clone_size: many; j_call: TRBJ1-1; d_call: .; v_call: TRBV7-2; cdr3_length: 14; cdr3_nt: TGTGCCAGCAGCCCAGCGGCGGTCAACACTGAAGCTTTCTTT; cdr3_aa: CASSPAAVNTEAFF
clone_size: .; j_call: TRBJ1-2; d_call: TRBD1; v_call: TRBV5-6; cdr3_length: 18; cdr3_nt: TGTGCCAGCAGCCTCAACCATCGACAGGGCCTAAAGGTCTATGGCTACACCTTC; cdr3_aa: CASSLNHRQGLKVYGYTF
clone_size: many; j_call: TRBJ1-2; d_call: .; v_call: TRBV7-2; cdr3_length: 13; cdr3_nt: TGTGCCAGCAGCCCCGCTCACGGGGATGGCTACACCTTC; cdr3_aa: CASSPAHGDGYTF
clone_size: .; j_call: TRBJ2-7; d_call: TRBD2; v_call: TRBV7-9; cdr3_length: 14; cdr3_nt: TGTGCCAGCAGCTTCAGCGGGGCAGCGCACGAGCAGTACTTC; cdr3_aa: CASSFSGAAHEQYF
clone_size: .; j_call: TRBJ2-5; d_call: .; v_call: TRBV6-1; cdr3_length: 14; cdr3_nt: TGTGCCAGCAGTTACGCGGGGACACGGGAGACCCAGTACTTC; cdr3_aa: CASSYAGTRETQYF
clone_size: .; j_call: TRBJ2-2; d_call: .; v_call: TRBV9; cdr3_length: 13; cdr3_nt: TGTGCCAGCGAACCTGACAGCACCGGGGAGCTGTTTTTT; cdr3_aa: CASEPDSTGELFF
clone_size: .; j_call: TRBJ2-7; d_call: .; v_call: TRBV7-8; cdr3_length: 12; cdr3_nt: TGTGCCAGCAGCCAGGACAGACGCGAGCAGTACTTC; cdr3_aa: CASSQDRREQYF
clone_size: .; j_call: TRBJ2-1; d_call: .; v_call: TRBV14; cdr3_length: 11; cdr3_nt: TGTGCCAGCAGCGGGGGCTTCGAGCAGTTCTTC; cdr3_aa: CASSGGFEQFF
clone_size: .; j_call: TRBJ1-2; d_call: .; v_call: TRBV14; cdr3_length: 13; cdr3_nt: TGTGCCAGCAGCCAAGATACGGGGCTTGGCTACACCTTC; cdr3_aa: CASSQDTGLGYTF
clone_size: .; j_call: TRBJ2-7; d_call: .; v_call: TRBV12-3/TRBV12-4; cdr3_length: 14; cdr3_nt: TGTGCCAACAGTTTCTCGGCCTCACCCGACGAGCAGTACTTC; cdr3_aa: CANSFSASPDEQYF
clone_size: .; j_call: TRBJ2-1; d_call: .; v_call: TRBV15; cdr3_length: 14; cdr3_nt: TGTGCCACCAGCAGTCTAACTTCCTACAATGAGCAGTTCTTC; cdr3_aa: CATSSLTSYNEQFF
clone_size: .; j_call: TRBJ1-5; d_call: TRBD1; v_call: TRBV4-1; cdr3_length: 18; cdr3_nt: TGCGCCAGCAGCCAAGATTCGGGACAGGGGGCGAGCAATCAGCCCCAGCATTTT; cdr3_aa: CASSQDSGQGASNQPQHF
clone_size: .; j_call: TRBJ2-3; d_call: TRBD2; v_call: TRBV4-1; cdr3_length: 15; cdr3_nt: TGCGCCAGCAGCCAACCCGCCGGGAGGGGAGATACGCAGTATTTT; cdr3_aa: CASSQPAGRGDTQYF
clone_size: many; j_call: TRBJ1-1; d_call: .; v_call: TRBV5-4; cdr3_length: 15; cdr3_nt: TGTGCCAGCACTCCCGGGGGGGGCTGGAGCACTGAAGCTTTCTTT; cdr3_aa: CASTPGGGWSTEAFF
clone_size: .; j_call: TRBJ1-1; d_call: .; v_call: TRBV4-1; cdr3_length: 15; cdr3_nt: TGCGCCAGCAGCCAAGTCTTGACGGTGAACACTGAAGCTTTCTTT; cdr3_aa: CASSQVLTVNTEAFF
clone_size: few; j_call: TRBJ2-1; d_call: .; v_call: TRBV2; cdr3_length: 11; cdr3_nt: TGTGCCAGCGGGTTGTGGGATGAGCAGTTCTTC; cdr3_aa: CASGLWDEQFF
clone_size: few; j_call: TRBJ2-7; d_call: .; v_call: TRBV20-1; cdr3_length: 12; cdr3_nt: TGCAGTGCTAGAGGGGTAGGGAGGCGGCAGTACTTC; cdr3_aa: CSARGVGRRQYF
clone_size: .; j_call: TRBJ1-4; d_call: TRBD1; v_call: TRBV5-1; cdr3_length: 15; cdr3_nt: TGCGCCAGCAGCTTGTCCGGGACAGGGAGGGAAAAACTGTTTTTT; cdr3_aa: CASSLSGTGREKLFF
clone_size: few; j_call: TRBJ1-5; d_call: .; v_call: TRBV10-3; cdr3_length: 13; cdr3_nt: TGTGCCATGTCCCGCGACCTCAATCAGCCCCAGCATTTT; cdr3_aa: CAMSRDLNQPQHF
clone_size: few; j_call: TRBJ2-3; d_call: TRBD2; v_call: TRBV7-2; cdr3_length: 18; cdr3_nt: TGTGCCAGCAGCTTAGTAGCCCCCCACGCGGGAGGCACAGATACGCAGTATTTT; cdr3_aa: CASSLVAPHAGGTDTQYF
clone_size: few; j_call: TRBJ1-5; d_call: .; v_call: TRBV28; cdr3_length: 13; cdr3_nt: TGTGCCAGCACCGTTAGGGGGTATCAGCCCCAGCATTTT; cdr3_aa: CASTVRGYQPQHF
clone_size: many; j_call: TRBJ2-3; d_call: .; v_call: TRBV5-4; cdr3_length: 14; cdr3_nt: TGTGCCAGCAGCATATCGAGCGTGACAGATACGCAGTATTTT; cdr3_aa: CASSISSVTDTQYF
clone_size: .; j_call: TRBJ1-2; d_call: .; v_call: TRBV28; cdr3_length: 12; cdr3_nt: TGTGCCAGCAATTCAGAGTCCTATGGCTACACCTTC; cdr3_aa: CASNSESYGYTF
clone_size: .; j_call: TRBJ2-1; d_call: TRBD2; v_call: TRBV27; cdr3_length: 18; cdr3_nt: TGTGCCAGCAGTTTAGCTAGCGGGACCCTCCCACCCTTGAATGAGCAGTTCTTC; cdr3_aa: CASSLASGTLPPLNEQFF
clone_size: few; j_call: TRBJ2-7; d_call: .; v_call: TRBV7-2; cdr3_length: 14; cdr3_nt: TGTGCCAGCAGCTTACTCAGGGCCTCCTACGAGCAGTACTTC; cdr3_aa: CASSLLRASYEQYF
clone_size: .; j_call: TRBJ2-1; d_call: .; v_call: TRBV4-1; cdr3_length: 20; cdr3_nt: TGCGCCAGCAGCCAAGAGGATGGAACGGGGCGGATGAGCTCCTACAATGAGCAGTTCTTC; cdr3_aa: CASSQEDGTGRMSSYNEQFF
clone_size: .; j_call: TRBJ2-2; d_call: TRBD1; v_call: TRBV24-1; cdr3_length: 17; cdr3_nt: TGTGCCACCAGTGATGTGACCCTGGGACAGGGTACCGGGGAGCTGTTTTTT; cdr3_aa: CATSDVTLGQGTGELFF
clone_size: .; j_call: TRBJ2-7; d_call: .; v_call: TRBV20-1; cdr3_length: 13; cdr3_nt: TGCAGTGCTAGTACAGGTCGACCCTACGAGCAGTACTTC; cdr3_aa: CSASTGRPYEQYF